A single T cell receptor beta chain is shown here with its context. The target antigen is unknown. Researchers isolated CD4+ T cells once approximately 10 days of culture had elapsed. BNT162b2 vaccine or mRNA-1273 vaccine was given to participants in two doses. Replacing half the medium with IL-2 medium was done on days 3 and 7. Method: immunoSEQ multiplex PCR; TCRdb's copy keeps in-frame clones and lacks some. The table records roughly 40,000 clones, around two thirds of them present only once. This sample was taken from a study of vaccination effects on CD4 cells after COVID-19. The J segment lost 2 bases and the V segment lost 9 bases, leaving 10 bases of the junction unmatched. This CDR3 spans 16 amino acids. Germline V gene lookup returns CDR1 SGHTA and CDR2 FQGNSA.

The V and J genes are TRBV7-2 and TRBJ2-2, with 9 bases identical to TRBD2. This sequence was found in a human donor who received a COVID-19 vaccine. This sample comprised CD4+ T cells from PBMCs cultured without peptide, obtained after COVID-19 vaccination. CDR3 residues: CASQRSSGINTGELFF. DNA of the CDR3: TGTGCCAGTCAGCGTTCTAGCGGGATAAACACCGGGGAGCTGTTTTTT.